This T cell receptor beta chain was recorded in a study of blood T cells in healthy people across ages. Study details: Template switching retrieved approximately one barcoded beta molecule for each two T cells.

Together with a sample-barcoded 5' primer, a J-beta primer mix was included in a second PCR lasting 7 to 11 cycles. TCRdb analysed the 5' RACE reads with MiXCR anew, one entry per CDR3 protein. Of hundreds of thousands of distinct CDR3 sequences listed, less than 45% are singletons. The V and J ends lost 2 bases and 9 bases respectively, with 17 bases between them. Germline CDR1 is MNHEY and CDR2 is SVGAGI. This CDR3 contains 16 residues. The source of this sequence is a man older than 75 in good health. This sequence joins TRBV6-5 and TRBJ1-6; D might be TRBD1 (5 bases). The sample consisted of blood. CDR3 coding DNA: TGTGCCAGCAGTTACAGCGGGGACCGCGGGGCTTCACCCCTCCACTTT. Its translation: CASSYSGDRGASPLHF.